Only a few counts were recorded for the clone carrying this T cell receptor (beta chain). Its antigen is currently unknown. The sample is drawn from a study of identical twins. Study outcomes and limitations: Within beta out-of-frame sequences, the excess sharing observed between twins was weaker.

The ends were cut back, 6 bases at V and 0 bases at J, with 12 bases in the middle. The CDR3 sequence is 15 residues long. It was template switching that added a universal primer site, and there were unique molecular identifiers on the cDNA. TCRdb analysed the 5' RACE reads with MiXCR anew, one entry per CDR3 protein. The table has under 400,000 distinct CDR3 sequences, 9% seen once. The source is a woman aged 45 to 65 in good health. Material for sequencing was naive T cells sorted from blood. V and J are TRBV12-3 or TRBV12-4 and TRBJ1-5; D is ambiguous. This chain's CDR3 is CASRSREYSNQPQHF. The CDR3 nucleotides are TGTGCCAGCAGGTCCCGGGAGTATAGCAATCAGCCCCAGCATTTT.